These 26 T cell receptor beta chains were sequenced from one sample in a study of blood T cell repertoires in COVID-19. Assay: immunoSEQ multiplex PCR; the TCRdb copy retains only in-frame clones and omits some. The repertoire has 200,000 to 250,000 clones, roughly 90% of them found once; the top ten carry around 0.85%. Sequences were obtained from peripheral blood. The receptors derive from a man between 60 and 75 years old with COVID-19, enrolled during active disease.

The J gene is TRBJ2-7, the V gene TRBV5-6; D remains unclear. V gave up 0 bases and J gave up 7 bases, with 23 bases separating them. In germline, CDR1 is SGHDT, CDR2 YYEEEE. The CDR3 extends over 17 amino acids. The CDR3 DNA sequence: TGTGCCAGCAGCTTGGGGCTATACGAGGAATCTGCACGAGAGCAGTACTTC. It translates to CASSLGLYEESAREQYF.

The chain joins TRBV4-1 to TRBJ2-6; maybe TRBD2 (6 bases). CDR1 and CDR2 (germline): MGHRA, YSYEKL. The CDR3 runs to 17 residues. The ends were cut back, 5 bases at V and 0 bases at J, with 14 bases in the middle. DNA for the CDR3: TGCGCCAGCAGCATACGGGACTCTAGCTCTGGGGCCAACGTCCTGACTTTC. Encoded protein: CASSIRDSSSGANVLTF.

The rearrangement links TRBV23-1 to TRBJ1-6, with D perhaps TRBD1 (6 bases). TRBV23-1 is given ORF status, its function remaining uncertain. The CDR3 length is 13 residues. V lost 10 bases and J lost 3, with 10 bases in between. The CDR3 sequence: CAIGTSYNSPLHF. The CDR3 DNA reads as TGCGCCATTGGGACAAGCTATAATTCACCCCTCCACTTT.

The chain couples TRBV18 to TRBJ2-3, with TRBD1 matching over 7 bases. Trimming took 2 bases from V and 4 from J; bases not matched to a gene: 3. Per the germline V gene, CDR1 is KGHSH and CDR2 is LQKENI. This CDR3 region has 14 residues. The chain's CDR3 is CASSPMTGSDTQYF. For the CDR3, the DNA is TGTGCCAGCTCACCAATGACAGGGTCAGATACGCAGTATTTT.

In DNA form, the CDR3 reads TGCACCAGCAGCCATCTGTCCAGGGTCGGTCGAATGCTAGCGGGGTCCTACAATGAGCAGTTCTTC. Its protein is CTSSHLSRVGRMLAGSYNEQFF. This chain uses TRBV1 with TRBJ2-1; the table gives TRBD2 as D, unverified against the DNA. TRBV1 counts as a pseudogene. CDR3 length: 22 amino acids.

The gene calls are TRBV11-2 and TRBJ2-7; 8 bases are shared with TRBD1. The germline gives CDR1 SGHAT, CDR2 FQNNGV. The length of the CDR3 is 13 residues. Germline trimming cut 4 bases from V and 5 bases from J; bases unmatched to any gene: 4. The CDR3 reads CASSSDRVHEQYF. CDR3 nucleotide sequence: TGTGCCAGCAGCTCGGACAGGGTCCACGAGCAGTACTTC.

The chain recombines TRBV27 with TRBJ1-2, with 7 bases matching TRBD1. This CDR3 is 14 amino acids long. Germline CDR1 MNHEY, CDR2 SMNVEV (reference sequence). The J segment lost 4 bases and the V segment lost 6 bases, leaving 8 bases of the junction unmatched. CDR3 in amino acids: CASSRSRGVYGYTF. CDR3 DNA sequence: TGTGCCAGCAGCCGCTCCAGGGGGGTCTATGGCTACACCTTC.

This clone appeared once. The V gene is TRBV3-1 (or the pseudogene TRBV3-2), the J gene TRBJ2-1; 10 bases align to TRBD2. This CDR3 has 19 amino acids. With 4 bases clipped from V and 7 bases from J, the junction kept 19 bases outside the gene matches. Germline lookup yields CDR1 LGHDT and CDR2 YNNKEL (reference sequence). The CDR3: CASSPIRGQSGRASNEQFF. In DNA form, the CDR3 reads TGTGCCAGCAGCCCTATCCGGGGTCAAAGCGGGAGGGCCTCGAATGAGCAGTTCTTC.

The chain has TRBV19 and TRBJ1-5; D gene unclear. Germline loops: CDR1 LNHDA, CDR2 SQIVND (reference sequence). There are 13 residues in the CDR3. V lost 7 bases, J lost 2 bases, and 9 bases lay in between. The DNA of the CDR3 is TGTGCCAGTACCAAGATAGGCAATCAGCCCCAGCATTTT. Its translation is CASTKIGNQPQHF.

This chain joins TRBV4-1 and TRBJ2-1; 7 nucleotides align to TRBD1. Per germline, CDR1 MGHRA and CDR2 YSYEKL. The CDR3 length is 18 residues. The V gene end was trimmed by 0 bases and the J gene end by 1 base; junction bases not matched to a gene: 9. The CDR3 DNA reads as TGCGCCAGCAGCCAAGATCCGACTTACAGGGGATCCTACAATGAGCAGTTCTTC. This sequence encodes CASSQDPTYRGSYNEQFF.

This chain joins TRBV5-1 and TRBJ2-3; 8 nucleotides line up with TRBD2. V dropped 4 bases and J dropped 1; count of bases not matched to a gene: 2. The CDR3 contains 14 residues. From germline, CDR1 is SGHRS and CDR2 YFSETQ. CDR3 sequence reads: CASSSGSRTDTQYF. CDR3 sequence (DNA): TGCGCCAGCAGCAGCGGGAGTCGCACAGATACGCAGTATTTT. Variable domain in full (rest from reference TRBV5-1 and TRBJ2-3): KAGVTQTPRYLIKTRGQQVTLSCSPISGHRSVSWYQQTPGQGLQFLFEYFSETQRNKGNFPGRFSGRQFSNSRSEMNVSTLELGDSALYLCASSSGSRTDTQYFGPGTRLTVL.

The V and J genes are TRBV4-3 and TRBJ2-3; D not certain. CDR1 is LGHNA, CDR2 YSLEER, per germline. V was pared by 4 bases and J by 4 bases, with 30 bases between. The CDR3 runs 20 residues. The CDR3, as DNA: TGCGCCAGCAGCCGCAAGGTCCTATCTAGATCCAGCACCCCCCCAGATACGCAGTATTTT. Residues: CASSRKVLSRSSTPPDTQYF.

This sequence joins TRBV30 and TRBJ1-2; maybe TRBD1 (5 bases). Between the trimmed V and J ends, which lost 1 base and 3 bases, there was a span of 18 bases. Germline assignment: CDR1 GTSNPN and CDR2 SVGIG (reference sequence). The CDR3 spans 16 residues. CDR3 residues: CAWSGSGQRSYYGYTF. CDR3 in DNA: TGTGCCTGGAGTGGTTCAGGACAACGCTCTTACTATGGCTACACCTTC.

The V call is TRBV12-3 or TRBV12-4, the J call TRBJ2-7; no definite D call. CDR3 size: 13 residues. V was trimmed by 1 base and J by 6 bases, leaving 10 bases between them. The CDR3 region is CASSLVSPLEQYF. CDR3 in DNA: TGTGCCAGCAGTTTAGTATCCCCCCTCGAGCAGTACTTC.

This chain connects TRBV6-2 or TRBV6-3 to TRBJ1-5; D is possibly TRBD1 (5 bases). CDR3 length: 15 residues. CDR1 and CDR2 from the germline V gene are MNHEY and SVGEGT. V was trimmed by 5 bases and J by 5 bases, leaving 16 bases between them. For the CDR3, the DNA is TGTGCCAGCAGTCCCGGGACTGTAACCTATCAGCCCCAGCATTTT. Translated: CASSPGTVTYQPQHF.

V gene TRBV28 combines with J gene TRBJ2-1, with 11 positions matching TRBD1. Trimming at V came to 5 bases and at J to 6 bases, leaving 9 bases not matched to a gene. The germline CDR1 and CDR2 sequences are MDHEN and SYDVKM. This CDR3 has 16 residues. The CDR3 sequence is CASSKVGTGGFNEQFF. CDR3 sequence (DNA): TGTGCCAGCAGTAAAGTCGGGACAGGGGGGTTCAATGAGCAGTTCTTC.

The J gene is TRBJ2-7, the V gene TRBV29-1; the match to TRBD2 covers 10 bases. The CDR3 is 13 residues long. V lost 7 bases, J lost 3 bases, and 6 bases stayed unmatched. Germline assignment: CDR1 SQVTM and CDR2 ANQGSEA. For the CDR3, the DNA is TGCAGCGCGGCCGGGACTAGCGACTACGAGCAGTACTTC. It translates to CSAAGTSDYEQYF.

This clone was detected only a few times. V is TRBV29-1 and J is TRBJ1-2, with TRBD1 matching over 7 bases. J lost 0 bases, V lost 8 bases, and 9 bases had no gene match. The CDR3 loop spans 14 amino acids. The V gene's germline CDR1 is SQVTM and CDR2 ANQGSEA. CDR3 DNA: TGCAGCACACAACAGGGGACTTCTAACTATGGCTACACCTTC. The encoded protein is CSTQQGTSNYGYTF.

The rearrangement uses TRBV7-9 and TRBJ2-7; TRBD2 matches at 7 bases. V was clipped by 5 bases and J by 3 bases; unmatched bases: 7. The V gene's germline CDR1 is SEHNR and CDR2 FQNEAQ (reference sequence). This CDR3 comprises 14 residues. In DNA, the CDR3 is TGTGCCAGCAGCCGAGCGGGACCAGACTACGAGCAGTACTTC. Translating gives CASSRAGPDYEQYF.

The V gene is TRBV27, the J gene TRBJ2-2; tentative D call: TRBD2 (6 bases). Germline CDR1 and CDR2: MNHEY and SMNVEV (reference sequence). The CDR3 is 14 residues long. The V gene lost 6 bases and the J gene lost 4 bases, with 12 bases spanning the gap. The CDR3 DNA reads TGTGCCAGCAGCCAGACTAGATCCACCGGGGAGCTGTTTTTT. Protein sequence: CASSQTRSTGELFF.

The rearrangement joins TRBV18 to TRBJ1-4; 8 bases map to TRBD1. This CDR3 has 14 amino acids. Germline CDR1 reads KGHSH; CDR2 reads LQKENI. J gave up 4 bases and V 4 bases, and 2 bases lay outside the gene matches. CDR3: CASSQGQGNEKLFF. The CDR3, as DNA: TGTGCCAGCTCACAAGGACAGGGTAATGAAAAACTGTTTTTT.

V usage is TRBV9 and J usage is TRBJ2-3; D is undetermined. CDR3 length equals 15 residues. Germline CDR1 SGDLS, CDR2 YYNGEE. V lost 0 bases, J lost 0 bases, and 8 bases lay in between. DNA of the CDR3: TGTGCCAGCAGCGTAGGGCCTGCTAGCACAGATACGCAGTATTTT. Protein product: CASSVGPASTDTQYF.

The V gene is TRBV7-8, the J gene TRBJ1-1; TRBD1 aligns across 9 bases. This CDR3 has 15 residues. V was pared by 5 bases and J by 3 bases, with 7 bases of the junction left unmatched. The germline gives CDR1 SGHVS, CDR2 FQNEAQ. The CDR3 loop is CASSDSGQGYTEAFF. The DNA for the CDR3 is TGTGCCAGCAGCGATTCGGGACAGGGCTACACTGAAGCTTTCTTT.

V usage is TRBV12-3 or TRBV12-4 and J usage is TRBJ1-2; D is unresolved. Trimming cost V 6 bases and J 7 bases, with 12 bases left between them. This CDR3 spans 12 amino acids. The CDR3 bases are TGTGCCAGCAGCCCCTCCGGGAGTGGCTACACCTTC. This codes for CASSPSGSGYTF.

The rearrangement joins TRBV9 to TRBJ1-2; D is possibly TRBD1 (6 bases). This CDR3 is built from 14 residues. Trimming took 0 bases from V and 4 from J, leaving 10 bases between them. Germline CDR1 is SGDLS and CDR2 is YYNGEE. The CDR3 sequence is CASSVETGRYGYTF. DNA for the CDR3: TGTGCCAGCAGCGTAGAAACAGGGCGCTATGGCTACACCTTC. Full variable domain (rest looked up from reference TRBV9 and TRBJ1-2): DSGVTQTPKHLITATGQRVTLRCSPRSGDLSVYWYQQSLDQGLQFLIQYYNGEERAKGNILERFSAQQFPDLHSELNLSSLELGDSALYFCASSVETGRYGYTFGSGTRLTVV.

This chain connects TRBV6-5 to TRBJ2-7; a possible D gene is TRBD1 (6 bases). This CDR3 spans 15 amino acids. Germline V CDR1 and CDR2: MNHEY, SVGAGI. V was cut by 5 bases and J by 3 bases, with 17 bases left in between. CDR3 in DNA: TGTGCCAGCAGTCGTACAGGGCTCCCCCTCTACGAGCAGTACTTC. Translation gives CASSRTGLPLYEQYF.